These 31 T cell receptor beta chains originate from one sample sequenced in a study of OX40 agonist ivuxolimab in advanced cancers. Method: immunoSEQ multiplex PCR; TCRdb's copy keeps in-frame clones and lacks some. The data hold 40,000 to 60,000 clones, with approximately 81% observed a single time. This specimen was CD4+ or CD8+ T cells sorted from blood, taken in a trial of the OX40 agonist ivuxolimab. These receptor sequences come from an adult with an advanced solid tumor such as melanoma, head and neck, liver or kidney cancer.

The V call is TRBV2, the J call TRBJ2-1; D is ambiguous. Deletions cut 7 bases from V and 7 bases from J, with 11 bases between. Germline assignment: CDR1 SNHLY and CDR2 FYNNEI. This CDR3 is built from 12 residues. The CDR3 here is CASTERPNEQFF. The DNA for the CDR3 is TGTGCCAGCACCGAAAGGCCGAATGAGCAGTTCTTC. The complete variable domain, with remaining parts taken from reference TRBV2 and TRBJ2-1, reads EPEVTQTPSHQVTQMGQEVILRCVPISNHLYFYWYRQILGQKVEFLVSFYNNEISEKSEIFDDQFSVERPDGSNFTLKIRSTKLEDSAMYFCASTERPNEQFFGPGTRLTVL.

The chain links TRBV9 to TRBJ2-3; a possible D gene is TRBD2 (6 bases). With 5 bases removed from V and 1 base from J, the gap between germline ends came to 14 bases. Germline V lookup: CDR1 SGDLS, CDR2 YYNGEE. The CDR3 is 15 amino acids. The CDR3 region is CASSLNGGGTDTQYF. CDR3 DNA sequence: TGTGCCAGCAGTTTAAACGGAGGGGGCACAGATACGCAGTATTTT.

The rearrangement uses TRBV30 and TRBJ1-1, with D hard to call. Germline loops: CDR1 GTSNPN, CDR2 SVGIG (reference sequence). The CDR3 loop spans 13 amino acids. V shed 0 bases and J shed 1 base, with 6 bases lying between them. The CDR3 coding sequence is TGTGCCTGGAGTGTACAGCAGAACACTGAAGCTTTCTTT. It yields the protein CAWSVQQNTEAFF.

The genes are TRBV10-2 and TRBJ2-1, with a possible D match to TRBD2 (5 bases). V lost 3 bases and J 14 bases, leaving 14 bases between the germline ends. CDR3 length: 12 amino acids. Per germline, CDR1 WSHSY and CDR2 SAAADI. The DNA for the CDR3 is TGCGCCAGCAGTGATGACTTCGGGGAGAAGTTCTTC. This translates into CASSDDFGEKFF.

This clone was seen once. The chain couples TRBV7-8 to TRBJ1-2, with 10 bases fitting TRBD1. CDR3 length: 15 residues. Trimming took 3 bases from V and 5 from J; bases not matched to a gene: 6. Germline CDR1 and CDR2: SGHVS and FQNEAQ. CDR3 residues: CASSLGQGNMYGYTF. The CDR3, as DNA: TGTGCCAGCAGCTTGGGACAGGGGAATATGTATGGCTACACCTTC. The full variable domain, completed using reference TRBV7-8 and TRBJ1-2, is GAGVSQSPRYKVAKRGQDVALRCDPISGHVSLFWYQQALGQGPEFLTYFQNEAQLDKSGLPSDRFFAERPEGSVSTLKIQRTQQEDSAVYLCASSLGQGNMYGYTFGSGTRLTVV.

V is TRBV5-1 and J is TRBJ2-7; D remains unclear. Trimming pared 0 bases from V and 0 bases from J, leaving 7 bases between. The germline gives CDR1 SGHRS, CDR2 YFSETQ. CDR3 length: 14 residues. The CDR3: CASSLDPSSYEQYF. CDR3 sequence (DNA): TGCGCCAGCAGCTTGGACCCGAGCTCCTACGAGCAGTACTTC.

This chain connects TRBV4-3 to TRBJ2-3; D unresolved. The CDR3 covers 13 residues. Germline V gene lookup returns CDR1 LGHNA and CDR2 YSLEER. Trimming shortened V by 2 bases and J by 4 bases, and 7 bases separated the two germline ends. CDR3 DNA: TGCGCCAGCAGCCAATACACTGCAGATACGCAGTATTTT. Protein product: CASSQYTADTQYF.

The chain uses TRBV7-8 and TRBJ1-2; 7 bases fit TRBD1. V shed 0 bases and J 8 bases; nucleotides not matched to a gene: 9. This CDR3 is built from 15 residues. Germline-derived CDR1 and CDR2 are SGHVS and FQNEAQ. CDR3 DNA: TGTGCCAGCAGCTTAGCGTTCGGACAGGCCGACGGCTACACCTTC. Protein sequence: CASSLAFGQADGYTF.

The J gene is TRBJ2-7, the V gene TRBV19; tentative D call: TRBD1 (5 bases). The CDR3 runs to 15 residues. Between the trimmed V and J ends, which lost 0 bases and 1 base, there was a span of 10 bases. Germline loops: CDR1 LNHDA, CDR2 SQIVND (reference sequence). In DNA, the CDR3 is TGTGCCAGTAGTATAGATGGGGCCAGATCCTACGAGCAGTACTTC. This encodes CASSIDGARSYEQYF.

This clone was seen a handful of times. The V call is TRBV4-3, the J call TRBJ2-3, with D perhaps TRBD1 (6 bases). CDR3 length equals 16 residues. Trimming cost V 1 base and J 0 bases, with 11 bases left between them. The germline CDR1 and CDR2 sequences are LGHNA and YSLEER. The CDR3 reads CASSQGYRVSTDTQYF. As DNA, the CDR3 is TGCGCCAGCAGCCAAGGGTACAGGGTTAGCACAGATACGCAGTATTTT.

The chain joins TRBV5-5 to TRBJ2-7, with a tentative D call TRBD1 (6 bases). The CDR3 is made up of 16 amino acids. CDR1 and CDR2 (germline): SGHKS, YYEKEE (reference sequence). With 1 base removed from V and 3 bases from J, the gap between germline ends came to 17 bases. In DNA, the CDR3 is TGTGCCAGCAGCTTGTGGTGGGACACCGGAGACTACGAGCAGTACGTC. Its translation is CASSLWWDTGDYEQYV.

The V gene is TRBV19, the J gene TRBJ1-1; D gene uncertain. V lost 5 bases to trimming and J lost 3 bases, with 10 bases between them. The CDR3 has 13 amino acids. The germline V gene encodes CDR1 LNHDA and CDR2 SQIVND (reference sequence). CDR3 sequence: CASSYGLYTEAFF. The CDR3 DNA sequence: TGTGCCAGTAGTTATGGACTATACACTGAAGCTTTCTTT.

The chain joins TRBV7-2 to TRBJ1-4; 7 bases align to TRBD1. The germline CDR1 and CDR2 sequences are SGHTA and FQGNSA. Trimming took 3 bases from V and 5 from J; bases not matched to a gene: 3. This CDR3 has 14 residues. CDR3: CASSLGQINEKLFF. CDR3 in DNA: TGTGCCAGCAGCTTGGGACAGATAAATGAAAAACTGTTTTTT.

Comments on this clone: This same CDR3 is encoded by further DNA sequences in the sample. J is TRBJ2-2 and V is TRBV6-5; maybe TRBD2 (6 bases). The CDR3 spans 14 residues. Germline V gene sequence: CDR1 MNHEY, CDR2 SVGAGI. V lost 0 bases and J lost 13, with 15 bases in between. The chain's CDR3 is CASSYSEGTLGLFF. In DNA form, the CDR3 reads TGTGCCAGCAGTTACTCAGAAGGGACTCTGGGGCTGTTTTTT.

The genes are TRBV7-7 and TRBJ2-1; TRBD1 is a possible D gene (7 bases). The CDR3 is 13 residues long. Germline CDR1 is SSHAT and CDR2 is FNYEAQ (reference sequence). V lost 3 bases and J 9 bases, leaving 12 bases between the germline ends. CDR3 loop: CASSFRQGGEQFF. CDR3 nucleotide sequence: TGTGCCAGCAGCTTTAGGCAGGGGGGTGAGCAGTTCTTC.

In this sample, this clone turned up once. This sequence joins TRBV4-1 and TRBJ2-1, with no clear D. Germline V gene lookup returns CDR1 MGHRA and CDR2 YSYEKL. This CDR3 has 14 residues. Trimming cost V 3 bases and J 4 bases, with 10 bases left between them. The CDR3 bases are TGCGCCAGCAGCCACGAGGACGATTACAATGAGCAGTTCTTC. Protein product: CASSHEDDYNEQFF.

The chain's CDR3 is CASKERGNTGELFF. In DNA, the CDR3 is TGCGCCAGCAAGGAGCGGGGGAACACCGGGGAGCTGTTTTTT. The V call is TRBV5-1, the J call TRBJ2-2; 7 nucleotides match TRBD2. The CDR3 loop spans 14 amino acids. Germline CDR1 and CDR2: SGHRS and YFSETQ. After removal of 6 bases from V and 1 base from J, the junction contained 3 bases not matched to a gene. The full variable domain, with the rest looked up from reference TRBV5-1 and TRBJ2-2, is KAGVTQTPRYLIKTRGQQVTLSCSPISGHRSVSWYQQTPGQGLQFLFEYFSETQRNKGNFPGRFSGRQFSNSRSEMNVSTLELGDSALYLCASKERGNTGELFFGEGSRLTVL.

The rearrangement uses TRBV6-5 and TRBJ2-7; 10 bases agree with TRBD1. The germline CDR1 and CDR2 sequences are MNHEY and SVGAGI. The CDR3 length is 15 residues. The junction had 7 bases not matched to a gene; V was cut back by 8 bases and J by 0 bases. The CDR3 reads CASHAGTGASYEQYV. The CDR3 DNA is TGTGCCAGCCACGCCGGGACAGGGGCCTCCTACGAGCAGTACGTC.

The J gene is TRBJ1-2, the V gene TRBV5-6; 9 bases align to TRBD1. CDR3 length: 15 amino acids. Losses at the gene ends were 2 bases for V and 3 bases for J; bases not matched to a gene: 5. Looked up from germline, CDR1 is SGHDT and CDR2 is YYEEEE. The DNA for the CDR3 is TGTGCCAGCAGCTTCCCTACAGGGGGCTACTATGGCTACACCTTC. It encodes CASSFPTGGYYGYTF.

Turning to this clone: The germline gene is not matched at one end of the junction; a read error may be the cause. The genes are TRBV19 and TRBJ1-6; D perhaps matches TRBD1 (5 bases). This CDR3 has 14 residues. CDR1 and CDR2 from the germline V gene are LNHDA and SQIVND (reference sequence). DNA for the CDR3: TGTGCCGACAGTAAGCGACGGACTAATTCACTCCTCCACTTT. Translating it yields CADSKRRTNSLLHF. Filled out from reference TRBV19 and TRBJ1-6, the complete variable domain reads DGGITQSPKYLFRKEGQNVTLSCEQNLNHDAMYWYRQDPGQGLRLIYYSQIVNDFQKGDIAEGYSVSREKKESFPLTVTSAQKNPTAFYLCADSKRRTNSLLHFGNGTRLTVT.

CDR3 coding DNA: TGTGCCAGCACAGGGGGGGAGACCCAGTACTTC. The encoded protein is CASTGGETQYF. The chain joins TRBV6-5 to TRBJ2-5; weak D call: TRBD1 (7 bases). V gave up 7 bases and J gave up 5 bases, with 8 bases separating them. The CDR3 is 11 residues long. The germline V gene has CDR1 MNHEY and CDR2 SVGAGI.

The chain links TRBV9 to TRBJ1-1; D is perhaps TRBD1 (5 bases). From germline, CDR1 is SGDLS and CDR2 YYNGEE. This CDR3 spans 14 amino acids. Trimming shortened V by 0 bases and J by 2 bases, and 8 bases separated the two germline ends. CDR3 DNA: TGTGCCAGCAGCGTAGAAGGGGACAACACTGAAGCTTTCTTT. Protein sequence: CASSVEGDNTEAFF.

The rearrangement joins TRBV6-5 to TRBJ2-1, with D possibly called TRBD1 or TRBD2 (6 bases each). The germline V gene encodes CDR1 MNHEY and CDR2 SVGAGI. The germline V and J ends were trimmed by 6 bases and 0 bases, with 12 bases remaining between them. This CDR3 contains 15 residues. CDR3 in amino acids: CASRQGLSSYNEQFF. The DNA of the CDR3 is TGTGCCAGCAGACAGGGACTGAGCTCCTACAATGAGCAGTTCTTC.

This clone was seen only a few times. This chain links TRBV6-1 with TRBJ2-7; D may correspond to TRBD1 or TRBD2 (7 bases each). V lost 11 bases, J lost 2 bases, and 13 bases lay in between. Germline V lookup: CDR1 MNHNS, CDR2 SASEGT. The CDR3 spans 12 residues. For the CDR3, the DNA is TGTGCCGGGGGGGACAGCACCTACGAGCAGTACTTC. It is translated as CAGGDSTYEQYF.

A note on this clone: Other DNA sequences in the sample encode the same CDR3. The rearrangement joins TRBV6-5 to TRBJ2-2; no reliable D call. From germline, CDR1 is MNHEY and CDR2 SVGAGI. The length of the CDR3 is 12 residues. V lost 0 bases and J 7 bases, leaving 3 bases between the germline ends. The CDR3 DNA is TGTGCCAGCAGTTACTCCGGCGGGGAGCTGTTTTTT. Its translation is CASSYSGGELFF.

The CDR3 nucleotides are TGTGCCAGCAACACCGGGGGGGGCAATCAGCCCCAGCATTTT. Encoded protein: CASNTGGGNQPQHF. The chain recombines TRBV9 with TRBJ1-5; D is perhaps TRBD1 (5 bases). CDR1 and CDR2 (germline): SGDLS, YYNGEE. With 6 bases removed from V and 2 bases from J, the gap between germline ends came to 12 bases. The CDR3 runs 14 residues.

With respect to this clone: An end of the junction differs from the germline gene, which may be a read error. The chain joins TRBV6-1 to TRBJ1-2; D gene ambiguous. Germline CDR1 is MNHNS and CDR2 is SASEGT. CDR3 size: 9 residues. The chain's CDR3 is CPQPDGYTF. The CDR3 nucleotides read TGCCCTCAGCCGGATGGCTACACCTTC.

V and J are TRBV5-1 and TRBJ2-3; TRBD2 matches at 9 bases. The CDR3 is 18 amino acids. V gave up 1 base and J gave up 4 bases; unmatched junction bases: 13. Germline CDR1 is SGHRS and CDR2 is YFSETQ. The CDR3 bases are TGCGCCAGCAGCTTGTCGAGACTAGCGGCATATACGGCAGATACGCAGTATTTT. It is translated as CASSLSRLAAYTADTQYF.

This clone was detected a few times. The genes are TRBV28 and TRBJ1-6; D possibly corresponds to TRBD1 (6 bases). The V and J ends lost 5 bases and 7 bases respectively, with 12 bases between them. CDR3 length: 14 residues. CDR1 is MDHEN, CDR2 SYDVKM, per germline. In DNA form, the CDR3 reads TGTGCCAGCAGTCCGCAGGGGACCAATTCACCCCTCCACTTT. Translated, it gives CASSPQGTNSPLHF.

The chain carries TRBV4-3 and TRBJ2-7; 8 bases agree with TRBD1. The CDR3 has 16 amino acids. Germline V gene data show CDR1 as LGHNA and CDR2 as YSLEER. V trimming: 4 bases; J trimming: 5 bases; junction bases outside the gene matches: 13. Here the CDR3 DNA reads TGCGCCAGCAGCCCCCACCGGACAGGGTTCGGTGACGAGCAGTACTTC. Translating gives CASSPHRTGFGDEQYF.

The chain has TRBV7-9 and TRBJ2-1; 8 nucleotides match TRBD2. This CDR3 has 13 residues. J lost 9 bases, V lost 4 bases, and 5 bases had no gene match. Germline CDR1 is SEHNR and CDR2 is FQNEAQ (reference sequence). The CDR3 sequence: CASSSGGGFEQFF. CDR3 coding DNA: TGTGCCAGCAGCTCCGGGGGGGGCTTTGAGCAGTTCTTC.